A single sample is the source of the 7 T cell receptor beta chains below, sequenced in a study of monozygotic twins with inflammatory bowel disease. Using the 5' RACE reads, TCRdb records one entry per CDR3 protein without DNA. This table lists 350,000 to 400,000 distinct CDR3 sequences. The sequencing sample was made of blood. The receptors derive from a human donor with ulcerative colitis or Crohn's disease, or a healthy co-twin of an affected twin (not recorded which).

V gene TRBV6-2 or TRBV6-3 combines with J gene TRBJ2-4; TCRdb returns TRBD1, unconfirmable since there is no DNA. This CDR3 has 13 amino acids. Germline CDR1 is MNHEY and CDR2 is SVGEGT. Here the CDR3 reads CASSYGTGGIQYF.

The chain links TRBV4-3 to TRBJ1-4; absent DNA, TCRdb's TRBD1 call cannot be checked. Germline V CDR1 and CDR2: LGHNA, YSLEER. The CDR3 contains 17 residues. The CDR3 spells CASSQGGFGTGNEKLFF.

V gene TRBV12-3 or TRBV12-4 combines with J gene TRBJ2-1; the D call of TRBD1 rests on TCRdb alone, since no DNA is present to check it. This CDR3 is built from 13 residues. The CDR3 protein is CASSLSRDNEQFF.

V is TRBV18 and J is TRBJ1-1; TCRdb's assignment of TRBD1 cannot be checked, as there is no DNA. CDR3 length: 13 residues. From germline, CDR1 is KGHSH and CDR2 LQKENI. The CDR3 loop reads CASSPSPDRVAFF.

The chain carries TRBV7-9 and TRBJ2-2. Germline loops: CDR1 SEHNR, CDR2 FQNEAQ (reference sequence). CDR3 size: 15 residues. CDR3 residues: CATPKGSSNTGELFF.

V and J are TRBV6-2 or TRBV6-3 and TRBJ2-7. Germline assignment: CDR1 MNHEY and CDR2 SVGEGT. The CDR3 runs 19 residues. CDR3 amino acids: CASSYSTGLRTPFSYEQYF.

J is TRBJ2-1 and V is TRBV4-1; TCRdb lists TRBD2, though no DNA is available to test this call. CDR1 and CDR2 from the germline V gene are MGHRA and YSYEKL. The CDR3 extends over 13 amino acids. The CDR3 sequence: CASSQEWAPGRLF.